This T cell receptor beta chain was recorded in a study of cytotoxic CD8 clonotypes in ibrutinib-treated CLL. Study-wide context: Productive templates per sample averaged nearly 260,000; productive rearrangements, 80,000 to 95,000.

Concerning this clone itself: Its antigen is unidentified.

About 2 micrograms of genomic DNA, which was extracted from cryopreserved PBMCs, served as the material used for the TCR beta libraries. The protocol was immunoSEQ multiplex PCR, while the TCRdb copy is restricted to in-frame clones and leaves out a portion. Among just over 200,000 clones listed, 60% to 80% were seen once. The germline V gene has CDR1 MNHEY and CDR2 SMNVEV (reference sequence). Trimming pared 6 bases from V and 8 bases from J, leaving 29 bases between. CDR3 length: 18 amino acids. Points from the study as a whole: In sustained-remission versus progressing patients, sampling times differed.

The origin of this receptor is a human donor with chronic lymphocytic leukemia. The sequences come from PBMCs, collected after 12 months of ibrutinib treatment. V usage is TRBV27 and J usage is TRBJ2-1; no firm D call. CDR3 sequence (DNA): TGTGCCAGCAGCCCCCCCGGCGCTCGAGACAATTGGGGTGATGAGCAGTTCTTC. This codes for CASSPPGARDNWGDEQFF.